This is a list of T cell receptor beta chains from one sample in a study of cytomegalovirus exposure and HLA in healthy donors. Assay: immunoSEQ multiplex PCR; the TCRdb copy retains only in-frame clones and omits some. The sample records approximately 270,000 clones, 80% to 90% being singletons. The specimen was PBMCs. The source is a woman aged 18-35 years in good health and CMV-seronegative. Both conserved end residues are part of each CDR3. A D gene is named only where the DNA matches it firmly. The size field is filled for only some rows; it gives once, few, many or a size class.

d_call	v_call	j_call	clone_size	cdr3_nt	cdr3_aa
TRBD1	TRBV19	TRBJ1-2	.	TGTGCCAGTCTTCAGGGGGCTGGACTCTATGGCTACACCTTC	CASLQGAGLYGYTF
.	TRBV5-1	TRBJ2-3	.	TGCGCCAGCAGCTCCTCGGGGTACACAGATACGCAGTATTTT	CASSSSGYTDTQYF
TRBD1	TRBV5-6	TRBJ1-2	.	TGTGCCAGCAGCCCAATACCCTATTCGGGACAGGGAAGGAATCATGGCTACACCTTC	CASSPIPYSGQGRNHGYTF
TRBD2	TRBV19	TRBJ2-3	.	TGTGCCAGTAGAAGACTAGCGGTCATCACAGATACGCAGTATTTT	CASRRLAVITDTQYF
.	TRBV28	TRBJ1-5	.	TGTGCCAGCACCCTGCCAGGGAAGACCCAGCATTTT	CASTLPGKTQHF
TRBD2	TRBV10-1	TRBJ2-7	.	TGCGCCAGCAGTGAGACTAGCGGCCCCTACGAGCAGTACTTC	CASSETSGPYEQYF
.	TRBV5-1	TRBJ1-4	.	TGCGCCAGCAGCTTGGCCGCAGGGGACCTTGCAACTAATGAAAAACTGTTTTTT	CASSLAAGDLATNEKLFF
TRBD1	TRBV9	TRBJ1-1	.	TGTGCCAGCAGCGTGGACAGGGAAATCGCTGAAGCTTTCTTT	CASSVDREIAEAFF
.	TRBV6-5	TRBJ2-1	.	TGTGCCAGCAGTTACAACAGGGACCTAGGGCAGTTCTTC	CASSYNRDLGQFF
.	TRBV15	TRBJ2-1	.	TGTGCCACCAGCAGGGACAGGGAGGGCTACAATGAGCAGTTCTTC	CATSRDREGYNEQFF
.	TRBV27	TRBJ1-3	.	TGTGCCAGCAGTTTGCTCGGCTCTGGAAACACCATATATTTT	CASSLLGSGNTIYF
.	TRBV13	TRBJ2-6	.	TGTGCCAGCAGCCTTAAATCCTCTGGGGCCAACGTCCTGACTTTC	CASSLKSSGANVLTF
TRBD2	TRBV5-6	TRBJ2-1	once	TGTGCCAGCAGCTTGCCAGCGGGGGGTATCAATGAGCAGTTCTTC	CASSLPAGGINEQFF
.	TRBV2	TRBJ2-4	once	TGTGCCAGCAGCCACAGACAGGTACAAAACATTCAGTACTTC	CASSHRQVQNIQYF
.	TRBV5-1	TRBJ1-1	.	TGCGCCAGCAGCTTGGGGAGACAGCCTTTGAACACTGAAGCTTTCTTT	CASSLGRQPLNTEAFF
.	TRBV5-1	TRBJ2-2	.	TGCGCCAGCAGGTCCCAGACAGACACCGGGGAGCTGTTTTTT	CASRSQTDTGELFF
TRBD1	TRBV19	TRBJ2-7	.	TGTGCCAGTAGTATCCGGGACAGGGCTTACGAGCAGTACTTC	CASSIRDRAYEQYF
TRBD1	TRBV19	TRBJ1-6	.	TGTGCCAGTAGGGCCGGGACAGGGGGCTATAATTCACCCCTCCACTTT	CASRAGTGGYNSPLHF
.	TRBV4-3	TRBJ1-2	.	TGCGCCAGCAGCCAAGACAGGGTAGGATATGGCTACACCTTC	CASSQDRVGYGYTF
.	TRBV6-1	TRBJ1-5	.	TGTGCCAGCAGTGAAATCAGGGGAGGGAATCAGCCCCAGCATTTT	CASSEIRGGNQPQHF
.	TRBV11-2	TRBJ2-1	once	TGTGCCAGCAGCTTTATCGCTAAGCGGCACAATGAGCAGTTCTTC	CASSFIAKRHNEQFF
.	TRBV6-5	TRBJ2-1	.	TGTGCCAGCAGTTACGGCGGACAAACTGGAAATGAGCAGTTCTTC	CASSYGGQTGNEQFF
TRBD1	TRBV2	TRBJ1-2	.	TGTGCCAGCAGTGGACAGGGTGGGGATGGCTACACCTTC	CASSGQGGDGYTF
.	TRBV27	TRBJ2-5	.	TGTGCCAGCAGTCGAACTAAGTACCAAGAGACCCAGTACTTC	CASSRTKYQETQYF
TRBD1	TRBV6-1	TRBJ1-5	.	TGTGCCAGCAGTGAAGCCCCAGGGGGATATAGCAGCAATCAGCCCCAGCATTTT	CASSEAPGGYSSNQPQHF
.	TRBV7-9	TRBJ2-7	.	TGTGCCAGCAGCCTGGCCAGGGAGGTGTACGAGCAGTACTTC	CASSLAREVYEQYF
.	TRBV6-6	TRBJ1-4	.	TGTGCCAGCAGCCTTCAGGGTGAAAAACTGTTTTTT	CASSLQGEKLFF
.	TRBV11-2	TRBJ1-1	.	TGTGCCAGCAGCTTAGGTCGAGACACTGAAGCTTTCTTT	CASSLGRDTEAFF
.	TRBV6-6	TRBJ2-2	once	TGTGCCAGCAGTTACCTCCCCACACGGAACACCGGGGAGCTGTTTTTT	CASSYLPTRNTGELFF
.	TRBV27	TRBJ1-5	once	TGTGCCAGCAGTTCCACCGGGGGGGGTCAGCCCCAGCATTTT	CASSSTGGGQPQHF
TRBD1	TRBV30	TRBJ2-7	few	TGTGCCTGGAGGATCCGAGGACAGGGGGCCTACGAGCAGTACTTC	CAWRIRGQGAYEQYF
.	TRBV10-1	TRBJ2-2	.	TGCGCCAGCAGTGTTACCCCTTCTGCGCTTACCGGGGAGCTGTTTTTT	CASSVTPSALTGELFF
.	TRBV19	TRBJ1-2	.	TGTGCCAGTAGTATTAGCAGCAACTATGGCTACACCTTC	CASSISSNYGYTF
.	TRBV19	TRBJ1-3	few	TGTGCCAGTAGTCCCACAGGGTACTCTGGAAACACCATATATTTT	CASSPTGYSGNTIYF
.	TRBV19	TRBJ1-5	once	TGTGCCAGTAGTTCCTTTGGGTGGGGAGGTCAGCCCCAGCATTTT	CASSSFGWGGQPQHF
.	TRBV6-5	TRBJ1-2	.	TGTGCCAGCAGCCTTGACAGCTATGGCTACACCTTC	CASSLDSYGYTF
.	TRBV25-1	TRBJ2-3	.	TGTGCCAGCAGTGAATGGAGGGCAGATACGCAGTATTTT	CASSEWRADTQYF
TRBD1	TRBV28	TRBJ1-1	.	TGTGCCAGCAGGACCCACAGGGGTGACACTGAAGCTTTCTTT	CASRTHRGDTEAFF
TRBD1	TRBV19	TRBJ2-7	.	TGTGCCAGTAGTCTTGGACAGGGGAGTTCCTACGAGCAGTACTTC	CASSLGQGSSYEQYF
TRBD2	TRBV25-1	TRBJ2-7	.	TGTGCCAGCAGGCGGTGGGGCGGGAGTATCAACGAGCAGTACTTC	CASRRWGGSINEQYF
.	TRBV14	TRBJ2-7	.	TGTGCCAGCAGCCAAGGAAGGGGACTTATGCTCGAGCAGTACTTC	CASSQGRGLMLEQYF
.	TRBV7-6	TRBJ1-1	few	TGTGCCAGCAGCTTAGGGGGCGGCACTGAAGCTTTCTTT	CASSLGGGTEAFF
TRBD2	TRBV7-2	TRBJ2-3	.	TGTGCCAGCAGCTTATTGTCTAGCGGGAGCACAGATACGCAGTATTTT	CASSLLSSGSTDTQYF
.	TRBV18	TRBJ1-5	.	TGTGCCAGCTCACCAACGGGGGTTAGCAATCAGCCCCAGCATTTT	CASSPTGVSNQPQHF
.	TRBV2	TRBJ1-5	once	TGTGCCAGCAGTGAAGGTCCAGGGAATTACAATCAGCCCCAGCATTTT	CASSEGPGNYNQPQHF